The entry below describes one T cell receptor (beta chain). Original data processing: Reference gene primers were amplified, and this amplification served to estimate nucleated cell counts. Data came from immunoSEQ multiplex PCR; TCRdb stores just in-frame clones and leaves some out. The V and J calls and clone size come from that table; D and trimming were worked out from the DNA. The table records over 200,000 clones, roughly four fifths of them present only once. The CDR3 extends over 14 amino acids. Trimming at V came to 5 bases and at J to 8 bases, leaving 8 bases not matched to a gene. Germline loops: CDR1 LGHDT, CDR2 YNNKEL (reference sequence). These data originate in a study of blood T cell repertoires in COVID-19. Background on the study: The United States, Italy and Spain provided the acute and convalescent COVID-19 samples. PBMCs, B-cell-depleted T cells, or T cells were the source of the cDNA or gDNA that made up the material.

Sequencing was performed on peripheral blood. J is TRBJ2-1 and V is TRBV3-1 (or the pseudogene TRBV3-2); 8 positions agree with TRBD2. The sequence came from a woman aged 40 to 55 with active or convalescent COVID-19. The CDR3 coding sequence is TGTGCCAGCAGCGAAGCGGGAGTGGCTTATGAGCAGTTCTTC. Translating it yields CASSEAGVAYEQFF.